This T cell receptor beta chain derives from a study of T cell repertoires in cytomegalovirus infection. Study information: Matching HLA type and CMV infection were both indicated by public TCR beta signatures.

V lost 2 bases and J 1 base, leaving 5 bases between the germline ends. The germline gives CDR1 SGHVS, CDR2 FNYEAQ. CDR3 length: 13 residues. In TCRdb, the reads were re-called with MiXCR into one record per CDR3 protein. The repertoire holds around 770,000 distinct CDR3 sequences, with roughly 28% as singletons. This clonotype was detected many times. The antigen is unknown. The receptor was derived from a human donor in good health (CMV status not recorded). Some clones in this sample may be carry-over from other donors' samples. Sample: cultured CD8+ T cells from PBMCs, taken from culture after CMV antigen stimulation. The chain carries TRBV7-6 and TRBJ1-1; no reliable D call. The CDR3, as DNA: TGTGCCAGCAGCTTACGGAGGAACACTGAAGCTTTCTTT. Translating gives CASSLRRNTEAFF.